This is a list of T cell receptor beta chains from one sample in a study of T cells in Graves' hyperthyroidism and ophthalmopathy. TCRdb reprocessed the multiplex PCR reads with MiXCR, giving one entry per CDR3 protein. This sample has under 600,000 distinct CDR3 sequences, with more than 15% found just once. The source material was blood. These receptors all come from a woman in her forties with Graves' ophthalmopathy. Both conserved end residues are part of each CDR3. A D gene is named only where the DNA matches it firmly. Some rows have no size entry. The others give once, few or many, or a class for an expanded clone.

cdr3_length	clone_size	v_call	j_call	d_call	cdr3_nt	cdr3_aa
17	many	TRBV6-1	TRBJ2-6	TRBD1	TGTGCCAGCAGGGGGACAGCTAGATCCTCTGGGGCCAACGTCCTGACTTTC	CASRGTARSSGANVLTF
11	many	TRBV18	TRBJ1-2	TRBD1	TGTGCCAGCTCCGGGACAGCCGGTCACACCTTC	CASSGTAGHTF
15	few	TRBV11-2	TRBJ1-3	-	TGTGCCAGCAGCCCGGGACGGAATGGGGAAAACACCATATATTTT	CASSPGRNGENTIYF
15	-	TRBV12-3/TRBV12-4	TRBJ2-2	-	TGTGCCAGCAGTTTAAGGTGGGATTACACCGGGGAGCTGTTTTTT	CASSLRWDYTGELFF
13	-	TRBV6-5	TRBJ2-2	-	TGTGCCAGCAGTTACTCTGCTAGCCGGGAGCTGTTTTTT	CASSYSASRELFF
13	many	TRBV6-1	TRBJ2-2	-	TGTGCCAGCAGTCGGCAGGGTGACGGGGAGCTGTTTTTT	CASSRQGDGELFF
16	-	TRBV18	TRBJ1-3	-	TGTGCCAGCTCACCTGAACTTAGGGCCGCTGGAAACACCATATATTTT	CASSPELRAAGNTIYF
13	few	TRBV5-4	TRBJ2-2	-	TGTGCCAGCAGCTTTGAGGTGACCGGGGAGCTGTTTTTT	CASSFEVTGELFF
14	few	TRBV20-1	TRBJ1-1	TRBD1	TGCAGTGCCATGACAGGGGCGGTGAACACTGAAGCTTTCTTT	CSAMTGAVNTEAFF
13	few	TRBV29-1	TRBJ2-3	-	TGCAGCGTCGCCCGAGGCCTCACAGATACGCAGTATTTT	CSVARGLTDTQYF